Each of the 21 T cell receptor beta chains below was sequenced from the same sample in a study of shared clonotypes between healthy human individuals. The repertoire was sequenced with immunoSEQ multiplex PCR; TCRdb's copy has only in-frame clones and lacks some. The table shows about a million clones, with 60% to 80% occurring only once. Input material: memory CD4+ T cells from PBMCs. Indicated subset: CD45RA-negative fraction. The receptors derive from a young man in good health. Some clones in this sample may be carry-over from other donors' samples.

The rearrangement uses TRBV28 and TRBJ2-1; D is ambiguous. Germline loops: CDR1 MDHEN, CDR2 SYDVKM. V lost 6 bases and J 7 bases, leaving 7 bases between the germline ends. The CDR3 totals 11 residues. CDR3 loop: CASSLINEQFF. Here the CDR3 DNA reads TGTGCCAGCAGCCTGATTAATGAGCAGTTCTTC.

This clone appeared a single time. The gene calls are TRBV19 and TRBJ2-2; the D gene is possibly TRBD2 (5 bases). The germline V gene has CDR1 LNHDA and CDR2 SQIVND (reference sequence). The CDR3 spans 17 residues. Trimming shortened V by 5 bases and J by 5 bases, and 21 bases separated the two germline ends. CDR3 protein: CASSAFPLATSTGELFF. CDR3 in DNA: TGTGCCAGTAGTGCATTCCCTCTAGCTACATCTACCGGGGAGCTGTTTTTT.

The chain couples TRBV5-4 to TRBJ2-7, with TRBD1 identical over 7 bases. Germline V gives CDR1 SGHNT, CDR2 YYREEE (reference sequence). Trimming cost V 5 bases and J 5 bases; bases outside gene matches: 7. The CDR3 sequence is 13 residues long. Here the CDR3 reads CASSSTGFHEQYF. The DNA for the CDR3 is TGTGCCAGCAGTTCGACAGGGTTCCACGAGCAGTACTTC.

The chain joins TRBV27 to TRBJ2-1, with 14 nucleotides matching TRBD2. CDR3 size: 16 residues. With 5 bases clipped from V and 4 bases from J, the junction kept 4 bases outside the gene matches. Germline lookup yields CDR1 MNHEY and CDR2 SMNVEV (reference sequence). The CDR3, as DNA: TGTGCCAGCAGTGCGGGACTAGCGGGGGAGTACAATGAGCAGTTCTTC. It specifies CASSAGLAGEYNEQFF.

The chain joins TRBV6-5 to TRBJ2-3; TRBD2 matches 10 bases. V gave up 6 bases and J gave up 5 bases; unmatched junction bases: 8. CDR1 is MNHEY, CDR2 SVGAGI, per germline. This CDR3 spans 15 amino acids. CDR3 DNA sequence: TGTGCCAGCAGACAATTAGCGGGAGGAAAAGATACGCAGTATTTT. The encoded protein is CASRQLAGGKDTQYF.

This clone was counted a single time. The chain recombines TRBV10-3 with TRBJ2-3; TRBD2 might be the D (6 bases). Germline assignment: CDR1 ENHRY and CDR2 SYGVKD. The length of the CDR3 is 13 residues. V dropped 8 bases and J dropped 3 bases, with 12 bases sitting between them. CDR3 region: CAIGPGGTDTQYF. In DNA form, the CDR3 reads TGTGCCATCGGCCCCGGGGGAACAGATACGCAGTATTTT.

The CDR3 DNA is TGTGCCAGCAGTGCAGGAATTTCGGGTGCTGGGTCACCCCTCCACTTT. This gives the protein CASSAGISGAGSPLHF. The chain has TRBV6-1 and TRBJ1-6; no firm D call. Germline lookup yields CDR1 MNHNS and CDR2 SASEGT. The CDR3 contains 16 residues. Trimming left V 4 bases short and J 10 bases short, with 20 bases between.

J is TRBJ2-3 and V is TRBV5-1; the D call may be TRBD1 or TRBD2 (5 bases each). The V gene lost 0 bases and the J gene lost 0 bases, with 17 bases spanning the gap. Germline V lookup: CDR1 SGHRS, CDR2 YFSETQ. The CDR3 extends over 18 amino acids. In DNA, the CDR3 is TGCGCCAGCAGCTTGGCCGGGGCGGGTTTCGGGAGCACAGATACGCAGTATTTT. As protein: CASSLAGAGFGSTDTQYF.

This clone appeared a single time. V gene TRBV19 combines with J gene TRBJ2-7, with TRBD1 identical over 9 bases. The CDR3 has 15 amino acids. The germline V gene encodes CDR1 LNHDA and CDR2 SQIVND (reference sequence). V was clipped by 3 bases and J by 4 bases; unmatched bases: 7. The DNA of the CDR3 is TGTGCCAGTAGTATCGACCGGGACAGGGAATACGAGCAGTACTTC. Its protein is CASSIDRDREYEQYF. Filled out from reference TRBV19 and TRBJ2-7, the complete variable domain reads DGGITQSPKYLFRKEGQNVTLSCEQNLNHDAMYWYRQDPGQGLRLIYYSQIVNDFQKGDIAEGYSVSREKKESFPLTVTSAQKNPTAFYLCASSIDRDREYEQYFGPGTRLTVT.

The V and J genes are TRBV2 and TRBJ2-2, with a tentative D call TRBD2 (6 bases). The germline V gene has CDR1 SNHLY and CDR2 FYNNEI. This CDR3 has 13 amino acids. V dropped 5 bases and J dropped 4 bases, with 8 bases sitting between them. CDR3 loop: CASSWDSTGELFF. CDR3 bases: TGTGCCAGCAGTTGGGACTCCACCGGGGAGCTGTTTTTT.

Only a few counts were recorded for this clone. The rearrangement joins TRBV6-6 to TRBJ1-1; the match to TRBD1 covers 7 bases. The germline gives CDR1 MNHNY, CDR2 SVGAGI (reference sequence). CDR3 length: 13 amino acids. V lost 2 bases, J lost 9 bases, and 6 bases stayed unmatched. CDR3 region: CASSYEDRPKAFF. The CDR3 DNA reads TGTGCCAGCAGTTACGAGGACAGGCCTAAAGCTTTCTTT.

The chain links TRBV19 to TRBJ1-5; D remains ambiguous. The V and J ends lost 6 bases and 4 bases respectively, with 13 bases between them. The CDR3 is made up of 14 amino acids. Germline-derived CDR1 and CDR2 are LNHDA and SQIVND (reference sequence). CDR3 residues: CASRPGLLNQPQHF. The CDR3 DNA follows: TGTGCCAGTAGGCCAGGACTGCTGAATCAGCCCCAGCATTTT.

V gene TRBV28 combines with J gene TRBJ1-4; weak D call: TRBD1 (6 bases). CDR3 length: 16 residues. The germline V gene encodes CDR1 MDHEN and CDR2 SYDVKM. V lost 6 bases to trimming and J lost 0 bases, with 14 bases between them. CDR3 loop: CASSRDKDATNEKLFF. The CDR3 region has the DNA TGTGCCAGCAGCCGGGACAAAGATGCAACTAATGAAAAACTGTTTTTT.

This chain joins TRBV5-1 and TRBJ2-7; D is ambiguous. The CDR3 is 15 amino acids. V lost 2 bases, J lost 2 bases, and 14 bases lay in between. Germline V CDR1 and CDR2: SGHRS, YFSETQ. The CDR3 nucleotides read TGCGCCAGCAGCTTAGGACCCGGCGGCGCCTACGAGCAGTACTTC. Its translation: CASSLGPGGAYEQYF.

The rearrangement joins TRBV19 to TRBJ2-7, with TRBD1 matching over 9 bases. The CDR3 sequence is 13 residues long. V was clipped by 6 bases and J by 6 bases; unmatched bases: 6. The V gene's germline CDR1 is LNHDA and CDR2 SQIVND (reference sequence). The CDR3 loop is CASRGQGPIEQYF. CDR3 nucleotide sequence: TGTGCCAGTAGGGGACAGGGTCCTATCGAGCAGTACTTC.

The V gene is TRBV15, the J gene TRBJ2-5; TRBD2 is a possible D gene (5 bases). V dropped 1 base and J dropped 10 bases, with 16 bases sitting between them. Germline V gene lookup returns CDR1 LNHNV and CDR2 YYDKDF (reference sequence). The CDR3 runs to 14 residues. Here the CDR3 reads CATSRARLGRDQYF. For the CDR3, the DNA is TGTGCCACCAGCAGAGCTAGACTGGGGAGAGACCAGTACTTC.

The chain joins TRBV19 to TRBJ2-1, with D hard to call. Germline V CDR1 and CDR2: LNHDA, SQIVND (reference sequence). The length of the CDR3 is 15 residues. V was trimmed by 3 bases and J by 3 bases, leaving 12 bases between them. This chain's CDR3 is CASSIGGVYYNEQFF. CDR3 coding DNA: TGTGCCAGTAGTATTGGTGGGGTTTACTACAATGAGCAGTTCTTC.

There are a few counts of this clone. This rearrangement joins TRBV2 to TRBJ1-1; TRBD1 agrees at 9 bases. CDR1 and CDR2 (germline): SNHLY, FYNNEI. This CDR3 is 18 amino acids long. V gave up 4 bases and J gave up 5 bases; unmatched junction bases: 17. CDR3 in DNA: TGTGCCAGCAGTGCCAACCGACAGGGGGGGCAGGGGATTACTGAAGCTTTCTTT. Translating gives CASSANRQGGQGITEAFF.

The chain is built from TRBV20-1 and TRBJ2-7; 7 bases fit TRBD2. CDR1 and CDR2 from the germline V gene are DFQATT and SNEGSKA (reference sequence). This CDR3 comprises 10 residues. CDR3 amino acids: CAGLLYEQYF. The CDR3 DNA sequence: TGCGCGGGACTACTCTACGAGCAGTACTTC.

This CDR3 reads CASSPRAGHTGELFF. CDR3 DNA: TGTGCCAGCAGCCCCAGGGCGGGGCACACCGGGGAGCTGTTTTTT. The chain carries TRBV11-2 and TRBJ2-2; D might be TRBD2 (6 bases). Germline CDR1 SGHAT, CDR2 FQNNGV. The V gene lost 5 bases and the J gene lost 3 bases, with 13 bases spanning the gap. This CDR3 region has 15 residues.

This sequence joins TRBV7-8 and TRBJ2-1; TRBD1 agrees at 7 bases. Trimming at V came to 1 base and at J to 6 bases, leaving 9 bases not matched to a gene. Germline values: CDR1 SGHVS, CDR2 FQNEAQ. This CDR3 contains 16 residues. The CDR3 coding sequence is TGTGCCAGCAGCTTAGAGGACAGGTACCGGCTCAATGAGCAGTTCTTC. This sequence encodes CASSLEDRYRLNEQFF.